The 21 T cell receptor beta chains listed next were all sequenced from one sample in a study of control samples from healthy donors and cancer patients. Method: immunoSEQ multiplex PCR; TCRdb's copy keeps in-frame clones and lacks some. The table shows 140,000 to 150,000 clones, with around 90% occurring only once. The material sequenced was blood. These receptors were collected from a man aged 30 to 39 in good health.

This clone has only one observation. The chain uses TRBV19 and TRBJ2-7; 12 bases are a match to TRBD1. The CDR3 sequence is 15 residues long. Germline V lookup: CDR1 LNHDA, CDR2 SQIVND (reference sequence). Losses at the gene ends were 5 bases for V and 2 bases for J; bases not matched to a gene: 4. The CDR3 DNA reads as TGTGCCAGTAGTTTTGGGACAGGGGGCCCCTACGAGCAGTACTTC. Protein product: CASSFGTGGPYEQYF.

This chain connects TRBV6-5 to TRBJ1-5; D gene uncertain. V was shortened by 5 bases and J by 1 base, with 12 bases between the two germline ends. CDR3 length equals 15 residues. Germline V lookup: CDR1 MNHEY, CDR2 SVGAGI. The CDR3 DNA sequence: TGTGCCAGCAGTCAACGACGGAGAAGCAATCAGCCCCAGCATTTT. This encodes CASSQRRRSNQPQHF.

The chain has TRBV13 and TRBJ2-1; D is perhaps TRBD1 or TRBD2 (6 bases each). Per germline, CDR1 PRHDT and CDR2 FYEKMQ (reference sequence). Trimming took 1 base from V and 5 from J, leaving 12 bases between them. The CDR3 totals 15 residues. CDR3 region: CASSLVGGPDNEQFF. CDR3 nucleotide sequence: TGTGCCAGCAGCTTAGTAGGGGGGCCAGACAATGAGCAGTTCTTC.

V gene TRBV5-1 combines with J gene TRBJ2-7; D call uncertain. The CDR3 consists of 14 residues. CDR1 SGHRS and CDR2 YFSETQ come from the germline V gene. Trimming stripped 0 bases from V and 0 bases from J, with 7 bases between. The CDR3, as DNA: TGCGCCAGCAGCTTGGGGAATAACTCCTACGAGCAGTACTTC. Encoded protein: CASSLGNNSYEQYF.

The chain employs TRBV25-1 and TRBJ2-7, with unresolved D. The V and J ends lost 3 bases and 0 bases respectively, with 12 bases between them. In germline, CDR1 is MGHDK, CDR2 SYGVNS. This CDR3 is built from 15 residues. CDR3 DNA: TGTGCCAGCAGTGATGGGTCAGAAAGCTCCTACGAGCAGTACTTC. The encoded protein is CASSDGSESSYEQYF.

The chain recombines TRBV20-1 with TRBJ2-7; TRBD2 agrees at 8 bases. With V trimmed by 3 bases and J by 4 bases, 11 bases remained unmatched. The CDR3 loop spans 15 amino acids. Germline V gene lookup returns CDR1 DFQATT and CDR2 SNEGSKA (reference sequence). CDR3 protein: CSASGTAGGLYEQYF. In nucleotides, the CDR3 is TGCAGTGCTAGTGGGACCGCGGGGGGCTTGTACGAGCAGTACTTC.

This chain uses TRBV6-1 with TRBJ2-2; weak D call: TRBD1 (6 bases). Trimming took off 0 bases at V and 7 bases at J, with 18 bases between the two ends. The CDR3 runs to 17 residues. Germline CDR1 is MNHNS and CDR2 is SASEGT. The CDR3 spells CASSEAHNRAFSGELFF. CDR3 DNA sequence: TGTGCCAGCAGTGAAGCGCACAACAGGGCCTTTAGCGGGGAGCTGTTTTTT.

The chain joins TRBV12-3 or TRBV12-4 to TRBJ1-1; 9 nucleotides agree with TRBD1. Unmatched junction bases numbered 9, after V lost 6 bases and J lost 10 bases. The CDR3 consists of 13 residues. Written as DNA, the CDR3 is TGTGCCAGCAGCCCCGACAGGGGGGTTGGAGCTTTCTTT. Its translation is CASSPDRGVGAFF.

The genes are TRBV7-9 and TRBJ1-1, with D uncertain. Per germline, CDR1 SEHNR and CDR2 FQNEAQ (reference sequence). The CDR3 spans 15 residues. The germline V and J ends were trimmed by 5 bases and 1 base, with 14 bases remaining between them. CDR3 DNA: TGTGCCAGCAGCGCCCCCGGCGGACCGAACACTGAAGCTTTCTTT. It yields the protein CASSAPGGPNTEAFF. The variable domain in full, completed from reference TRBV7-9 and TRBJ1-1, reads DTGVSQNPRHKITKRGQNVTFRCDPISEHNRLYWYRQTLGQGPEFLTYFQNEAQLEKSRLLSDRFSAERPKGSFSTLEIQRTEQGDSAMYLCASSAPGGPNTEAFFGQGTRLTVV.

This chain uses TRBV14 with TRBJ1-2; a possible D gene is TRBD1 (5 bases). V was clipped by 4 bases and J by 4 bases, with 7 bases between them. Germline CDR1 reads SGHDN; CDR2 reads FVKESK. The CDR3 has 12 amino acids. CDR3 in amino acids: CASSRQSYGYTF. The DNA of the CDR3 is TGTGCCAGCAGCCGACAGAGCTATGGCTACACCTTC.

The CDR3 loop is CASSLTGPHGYTF. The DNA of the CDR3 is TGTGCCAGTAGTTTGACAGGACCTCATGGCTACACCTTC. The genes are TRBV19 and TRBJ1-2; D perhaps matches TRBD1 (6 bases). CDR1 LNHDA and CDR2 SQIVND come from the germline V gene (reference sequence). The CDR3 contains 13 residues. Trimming took off 5 bases at V and 6 bases at J, with 13 bases between the two ends.

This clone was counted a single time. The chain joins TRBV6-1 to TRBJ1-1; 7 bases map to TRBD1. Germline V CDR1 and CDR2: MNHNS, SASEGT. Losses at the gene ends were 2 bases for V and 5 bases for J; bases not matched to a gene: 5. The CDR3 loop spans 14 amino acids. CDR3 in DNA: TGTGCCAGCAGTGAATGGGCAGGGGGTACTGAAGCTTTCTTT. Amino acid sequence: CASSEWAGGTEAFF.

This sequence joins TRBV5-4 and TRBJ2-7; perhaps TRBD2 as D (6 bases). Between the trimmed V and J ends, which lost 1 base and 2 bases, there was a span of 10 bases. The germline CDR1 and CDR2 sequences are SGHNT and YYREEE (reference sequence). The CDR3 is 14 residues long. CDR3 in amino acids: CASSLWDSAYEQYF. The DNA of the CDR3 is TGTGCCAGCAGCTTGTGGGACTCCGCCTACGAGCAGTACTTC.

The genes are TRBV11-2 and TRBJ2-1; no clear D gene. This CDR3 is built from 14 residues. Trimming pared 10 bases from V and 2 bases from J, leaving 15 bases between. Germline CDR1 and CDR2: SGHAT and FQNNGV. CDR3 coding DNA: TGTGCCACCGGTAGCCCTCTTACCTACAATGAGCAGTTCTTC. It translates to CATGSPLTYNEQFF.

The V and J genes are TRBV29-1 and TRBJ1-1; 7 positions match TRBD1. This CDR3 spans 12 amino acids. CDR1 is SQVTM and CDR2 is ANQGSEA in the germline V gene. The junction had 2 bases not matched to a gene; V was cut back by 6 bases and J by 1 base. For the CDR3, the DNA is TGCAGCGTCCACAGGGGGAACACTGAAGCTTTCTTT. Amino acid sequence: CSVHRGNTEAFF.

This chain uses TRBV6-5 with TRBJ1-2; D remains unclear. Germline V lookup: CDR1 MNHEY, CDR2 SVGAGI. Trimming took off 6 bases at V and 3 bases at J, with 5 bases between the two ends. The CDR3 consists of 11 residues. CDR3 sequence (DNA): TGTGCCAGCAGCACGGACTATGGCTACACCTTC. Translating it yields CASSTDYGYTF.

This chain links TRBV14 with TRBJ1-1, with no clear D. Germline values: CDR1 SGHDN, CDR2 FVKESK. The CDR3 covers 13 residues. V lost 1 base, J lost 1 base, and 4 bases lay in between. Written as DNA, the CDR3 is TGTGCCAGCAGCCAAGGACAGAACACTGAAGCTTTCTTT. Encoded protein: CASSQGQNTEAFF.

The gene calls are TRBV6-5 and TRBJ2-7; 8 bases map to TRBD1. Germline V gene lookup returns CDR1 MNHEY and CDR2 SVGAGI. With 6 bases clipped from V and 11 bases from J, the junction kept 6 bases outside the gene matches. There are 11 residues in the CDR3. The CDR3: CASRNIQGEYF. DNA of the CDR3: TGTGCCAGCAGGAACATACAGGGGGAGTACTTC.

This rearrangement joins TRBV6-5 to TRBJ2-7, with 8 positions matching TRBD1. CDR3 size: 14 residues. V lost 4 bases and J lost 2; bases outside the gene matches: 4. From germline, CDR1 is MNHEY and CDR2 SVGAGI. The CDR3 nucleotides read TGTGCCAGCAGTTCTTCAGGGGGCCCCTACGAGCAGTACTTC. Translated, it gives CASSSSGGPYEQYF.

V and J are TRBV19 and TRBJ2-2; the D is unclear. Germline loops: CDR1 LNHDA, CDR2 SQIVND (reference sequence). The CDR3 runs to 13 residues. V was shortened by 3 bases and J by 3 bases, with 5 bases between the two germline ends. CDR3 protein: CASSIFYTGELFF. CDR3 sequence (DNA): TGTGCCAGTAGTATTTTTTACACCGGGGAGCTGTTTTTT.

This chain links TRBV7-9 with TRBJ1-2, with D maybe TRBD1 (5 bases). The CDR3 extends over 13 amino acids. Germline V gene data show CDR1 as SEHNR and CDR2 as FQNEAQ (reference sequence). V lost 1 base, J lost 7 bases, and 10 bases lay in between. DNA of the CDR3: TGTGCCAGCAGCTTAGGGGGAGGGACTGGCTACACCTTC. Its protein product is CASSLGGGTGYTF.